These 10 T cell receptor beta chains came from one sample sequenced in a study of T cell responses to AZD1222 COVID-19 vaccine. Repertoires were generated with immunoSEQ multiplex PCR, while TCRdb's copy carries only in-frame clones and drops some. The sample shows approximately 190,000 clones, around 92% of them seen only once. Sequences were derived from peripheral blood, sampled on day 0 of AZD1222 vaccination. The receptors originated from an adult in good health.

V usage is TRBV6-4 and J usage is TRBJ1-2; no clear D gene. CDR3 length equals 13 residues. Trimming left V 1 base short and J 10 bases short, with 13 bases between. Germline lookup yields CDR1 MRHNA and CDR2 SNTAGT. The CDR3 sequence: CASSDFGGQDYTF. As DNA, the CDR3 is TGTGCCAGCAGTGACTTTGGAGGGCAGGACTACACCTTC.

The chain employs TRBV7-2 and TRBJ2-5; D call uncertain. Germline V gene data show CDR1 as SGHTA and CDR2 as FQGNSA. V lost 0 bases and J lost 1, with 12 bases in between. This CDR3 contains 16 residues. The CDR3 loop reads CASSLALSRAQETQYF. CDR3 nucleotides: TGTGCCAGCAGCTTAGCGCTATCAAGGGCCCAAGAGACCCAGTACTTC. Full variable domain (remainder filled in from reference TRBV7-2 and TRBJ2-5): GAGVSQSPSNKVTEKGKDVELRCDPISGHTALYWYRQSLGQGLEFLIYFQGNSAPDKSGLPSDRFSAERTGGSVSTLTIQRTQQEDSAVYLCASSLALSRAQETQYFGPGTRLLVL.

The chain employs TRBV5-1 and TRBJ1-2; tentative D call: TRBD1 (6 bases). This CDR3 region has 16 residues. Trimming removed 2 bases from V and 0 bases from J, with 14 bases in between. In germline, CDR1 is SGHRS, CDR2 YFSETQ. This chain's CDR3 is CASSLTGRTANYGYTF. CDR3 DNA: TGCGCCAGCAGCTTAACCGGACGGACAGCTAACTATGGCTACACCTTC.

CDR3 DNA sequence: TGTGCCAGCAGCCAAGAAGTTACAGGTGGTCCGGTGGAGCAGTTCTTC. Residues: CASSQEVTGGPVEQFF. The chain links TRBV14 to TRBJ2-1; D might be TRBD1 (5 bases). Trimming cost V 0 bases and J 10 bases, with 19 bases left between them. This CDR3 has 16 amino acids. Germline V CDR1 and CDR2: SGHDN, FVKESK.

The chain carries TRBV28 and TRBJ2-5; 8 bases line up with TRBD2. Looked up from germline, CDR1 is MDHEN and CDR2 is SYDVKM. This CDR3 spans 14 amino acids. Trimming at V came to 2 bases and at J to 1 base, leaving 0 bases not matched to a gene. CDR3 DNA sequence: TGTGCCAGCAGTTTAGCGGGGGGCCAAGAGACCCAGTACTTC. Translation gives CASSLAGGQETQYF.

The chain is built from TRBV29-1 and TRBJ2-1, with TRBD2 as a possible D gene (6 bases). The CDR3 sequence is 14 residues long. CDR1 and CDR2 from the germline V gene are SQVTM and ANQGSEA. V was pared by 7 bases and J by 3 bases, with 16 bases between. CDR3: CSAPGRISYNEQFF. The DNA of the CDR3 is TGCAGCGCCCCTGGGAGGATTAGCTACAATGAGCAGTTCTTC.

V gene TRBV7-9 combines with J gene TRBJ2-1, with D hard to call. The V gene's germline CDR1 is SEHNR and CDR2 FQNEAQ (reference sequence). The CDR3 has 15 amino acids. V lost 5 bases, J lost 2 bases, and 13 bases lay in between. The CDR3: CASSPAVITYNEQFF. The CDR3 DNA reads TGTGCCAGCAGCCCCGCAGTTATTACCTACAATGAGCAGTTCTTC.

The V call is TRBV25-1, the J call TRBJ2-7; possible D gene TRBD1, 5 bases. The CDR3 runs 13 residues. Trimming pared 3 bases from V and 3 bases from J, leaving 9 bases between. Germline V CDR1 and CDR2: MGHDK, SYGVNS. The CDR3 reads CASSEFQGYEQYF. DNA for the CDR3: TGTGCCAGCAGTGAGTTTCAGGGCTACGAGCAGTACTTC.

V usage is TRBV19 and J usage is TRBJ2-1; 10 bases map to TRBD1. V trimming: 3 bases; J trimming: 0 bases; junction bases outside the gene matches: 5. This CDR3 has 17 residues. CDR1 is LNHDA, CDR2 SQIVND, per germline (reference sequence). In nucleotides, the CDR3 is TGTGCCAGTAGTATGTGGGGGACAGGGGACTCCTACAATGAGCAGTTCTTC. Amino acid sequence: CASSMWGTGDSYNEQFF.

This clone was observed a handful of times. This chain uses TRBV5-1 with TRBJ2-3; D is ambiguous. The CDR3 totals 15 residues. Looked up from germline, CDR1 is SGHRS and CDR2 is YFSETQ. Deletions cut 2 bases from V and 5 bases from J, with 15 bases between. The CDR3 reads CASSFDGEGVDTQYF. The CDR3 DNA reads as TGCGCCAGCAGCTTTGATGGAGAAGGAGTAGATACGCAGTATTTT.